Sequencing of this TCR beta chain was carried out in a study of blood T cell repertoires in COVID-19. Study-wide background: Acute-phase and convalescent COVID-19 samples originated in the United States, Italy and Spain. PBMCs, B-cell-depleted T cells, or T cells were the source of the cDNA or gDNA that made up the material.

Per the authors' pipeline: Reference gene primer amplification yielded estimated nucleated cell counts. TCRdb's copy holds only in-frame clones and misses some; the assay was immunoSEQ multiplex PCR. D and trimming were read from the DNA, whereas the V and J calls and clone size are those reported in that table. This sample yields fewer than 300,000 clones, of which 81% are seen a single time; around 2.9% belongs to the top ten. The CDR3 runs 15 residues. Germline V gives CDR1 SGHTA, CDR2 FQGNSA. The junction had 8 bases not matched to a gene; V was cut back by 6 bases and J by 5 bases. This TCR came from a woman aged 55-75 years with active or convalescent COVID-19. V usage is TRBV7-2 and J usage is TRBJ2-2; 8 bases map to TRBD1. Sequencing used peripheral blood. The DNA of the CDR3 is TGTGCCAGCAGTCCCGGCAGGGGGCGGACCGGGGAGCTGTTTTTT. Protein sequence: CASSPGRGRTGELFF.